This T cell receptor (beta chain) was found in a study of regulatory T cells in long-lasting Graves disease. Time point indicated: newly diagnosed GD, antithyroid drugs for less than 3 months. RNA extracted from PBMCs served as the sequencing template. Trimming took 4 bases from V and 11 from J; bases not matched to a gene: 12. Per the germline V gene, CDR1 is ENHRY and CDR2 is SYGVKD. The CDR3 is 14 residues long. Construction of the TCR beta libraries employed iRepertoire HTBI primers in conjunction with Arm-PCR of CDR3 regions. Per the original methods: Among the samples, some 68 TRBV and 14 to 15 TRBJ segments were identified. TCRdb reanalysed the multiplex PCR reads using MiXCR and keeps one entry per CDR3 protein. These V and J calls are TCRdb output, not the study's own analysis. This sample has hundreds of thousands of distinct CDR3 sequences, with about 16% found just once. This clonotype was recorded many times. Its antigen is not identified.

Study-wide findings and caveats: TRBV28, TRBJ1-2 and TRBJ2-5 were segments that persistent disease favored.

The sample was also reused in another study, on T cells in Graves' hyperthyroidism and ophthalmopathy. This second report adds: For Graves' hyperthyroidism to be stable, ophthalmopathy could not progress within 18 months. The model foresaw ophthalmopathy a median 6.5 months prior to onset.

The V and J genes are TRBV10-3 and TRBJ1-1; 8 bases match TRBD1. The sequence came from a woman aged 35-65 years with Graves disease. The sample here was peripheral blood mononuclear cells (PBMCs), taken at new diagnosis, from a patient treated with antithyroid drugs. CDR3 protein: CAISGQGQAARAFF. The CDR3 nucleotides read TGTGCCATCAGTGGACAGGGACAGGCCGCGCGGGCTTTCTTT.